This is a list of T cell receptor beta chains from one sample in a study of OX40 agonist ivuxolimab in advanced cancers. This table comes from immunoSEQ multiplex PCR, and its TCRdb copy is limited to in-frame clones, with some not included. The profile shows some 31,000 clones, 90% to 95% of them singletons. The source material was CD4+ or CD8+ T cells sorted from blood, sampled in a trial of the OX40 agonist ivuxolimab. The receptors stem from an adult with an advanced solid tumor such as melanoma, head and neck, liver or kidney cancer. The CDR3 runs from the conserved cysteine through the conserved F or W. Fields, in order: V gene, CDR3 protein.

V: TRBV6-1
CDR3: CASSVWGLTYEQYF

V: TRBV5-4
CDR3: CASSVQMHYEQYF

V: TRBV5-1
CDR3: CASSDDRGISYEQYF

V: TRBV19
CDR3: CASTGGSGELFF

V: TRBV7-7
CDR3: CASSPVDRPNTEAFF

V: TRBV29-1
CDR3: CSAVNTGELFF

V: TRBV19
CDR3: CASNGGLRGMNAEAFF

V: TRBV18
CDR3: CASSPGTANYGYTF

V: TRBV30
CDR3: CAWDGDGDQPQHF

V: TRBV25-1
CDR3: CASSDSTGKNTEAFF

V: TRBV9
CDR3: CASSPPNYEETQYF

V: TRBV28
CDR3: CASSFPNHLEKLFF

V: TRBV28
CDR3: CASSLRASGSSWTGELFF

V: TRBV6-5
CDR3: CASSYSLTGAETQYF

V: TRBV9
CDR3: CASSVEGLVTDTQYF

V: TRBV4-3
CDR3: CASSTQGDEQFF

V: TRBV27
CDR3: CASSFVGQVGYTF

V: TRBV25-1
CDR3: CASSESPNSYEQYF

V: TRBV5-6
CDR3: CASSPRDQDYEQYF

V: TRBV6-5
CDR3: CARHRGRTEAFF

V: TRBV7-9
CDR3: CASTLIAQGTGEEQYF

V: TRBV19
CDR3: CASSIASYSNQPQHF

V: TRBV9
CDR3: CASSENTDTQYF

V: TRBV7-8
CDR3: CASSFPSGGRPYEQYF

V: TRBV10-2
CDR3: CASRPSRGVGTEAFF

V: TRBV2
CDR3: CASTDGTGNTEAFF

V: TRBV5-8
CDR3: CASAQYFFQGKETQYF

V: TRBV5-1
CDR3: CASSSGTRDTEAFF

V: TRBV2
CDR3: CASSVTLRGNQPQHF

V: TRBV19
CDR3: CASSMTVANTGELFF

V: TRBV25-1
CDR3: CASSPQGMNNEQFF

V: TRBV7-2
CDR3: CASSARDQQFEQFF

V: TRBV4-1
CDR3: CASSPDGVNTEAFF

V: TRBV10-1
CDR3: CASSTLPGAGLRSSYNEQFF

V: TRBV5-5
CDR3: CASSLTGGHAEAFF

V: TRBV4-3
CDR3: CASSQATGFPSYNEQFF